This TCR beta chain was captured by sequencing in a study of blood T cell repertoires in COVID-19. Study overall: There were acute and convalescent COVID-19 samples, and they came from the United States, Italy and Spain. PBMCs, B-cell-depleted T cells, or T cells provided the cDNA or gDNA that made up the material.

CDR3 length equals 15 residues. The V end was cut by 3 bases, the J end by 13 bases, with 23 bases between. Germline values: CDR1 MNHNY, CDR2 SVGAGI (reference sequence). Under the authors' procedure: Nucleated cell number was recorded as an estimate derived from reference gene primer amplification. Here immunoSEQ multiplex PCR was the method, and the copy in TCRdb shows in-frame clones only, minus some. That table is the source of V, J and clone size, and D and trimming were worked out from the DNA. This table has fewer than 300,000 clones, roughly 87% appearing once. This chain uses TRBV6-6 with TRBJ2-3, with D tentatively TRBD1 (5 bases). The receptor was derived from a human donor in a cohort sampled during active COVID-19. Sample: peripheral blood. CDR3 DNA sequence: TGTGCCAGCAGTTATACCGGAACCCCCGGACAAAGGGAGTATTTT. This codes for CASSYTGTPGQREYF.